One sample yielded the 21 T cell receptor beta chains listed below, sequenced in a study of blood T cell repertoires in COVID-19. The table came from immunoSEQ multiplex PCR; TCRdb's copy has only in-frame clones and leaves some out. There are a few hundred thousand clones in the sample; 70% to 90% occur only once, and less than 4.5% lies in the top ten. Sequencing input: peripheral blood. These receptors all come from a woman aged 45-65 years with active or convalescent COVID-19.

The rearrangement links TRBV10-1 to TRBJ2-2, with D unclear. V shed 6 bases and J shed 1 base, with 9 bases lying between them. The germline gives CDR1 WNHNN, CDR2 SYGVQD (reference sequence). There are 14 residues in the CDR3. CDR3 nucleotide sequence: TGCGCCAGCAGGTCCACAATGAACACCGGGGAGCTGTTTTTT. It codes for CASRSTMNTGELFF.

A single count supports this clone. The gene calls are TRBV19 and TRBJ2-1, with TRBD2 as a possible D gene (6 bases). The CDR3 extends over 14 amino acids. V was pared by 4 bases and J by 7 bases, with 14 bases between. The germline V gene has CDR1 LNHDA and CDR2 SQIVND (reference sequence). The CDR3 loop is CASSSPGLSNEQFF. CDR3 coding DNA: TGTGCCAGTAGTAGCCCGGGACTTTCAAATGAGCAGTTCTTC. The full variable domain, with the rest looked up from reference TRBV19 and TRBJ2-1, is DGGITQSPKYLFRKEGQNVTLSCEQNLNHDAMYWYRQDPGQGLRLIYYSQIVNDFQKGDIAEGYSVSREKKESFPLTVTSAQKNPTAFYLCASSSPGLSNEQFFGPGTRLTVL.

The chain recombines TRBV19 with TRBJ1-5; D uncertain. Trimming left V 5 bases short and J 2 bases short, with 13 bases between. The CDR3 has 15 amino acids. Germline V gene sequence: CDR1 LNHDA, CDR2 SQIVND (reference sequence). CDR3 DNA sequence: TGTGCCAGTAGTCCGTTACTGGGCGGCAATCAGCCCCAGCATTTT. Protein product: CASSPLLGGNQPQHF.

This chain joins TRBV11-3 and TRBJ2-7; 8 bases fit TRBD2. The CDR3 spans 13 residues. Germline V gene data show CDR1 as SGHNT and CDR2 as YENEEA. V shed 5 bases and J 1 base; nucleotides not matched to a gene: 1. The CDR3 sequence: CASSRGGSYEQYF. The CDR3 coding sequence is TGTGCCAGCAGCCGGGGGGGTTCCTACGAGCAGTACTTC.

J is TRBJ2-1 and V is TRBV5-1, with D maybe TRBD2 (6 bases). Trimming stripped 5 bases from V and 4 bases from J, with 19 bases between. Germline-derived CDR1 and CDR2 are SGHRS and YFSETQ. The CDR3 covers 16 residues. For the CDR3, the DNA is TGCGCCAGCAGAACTGAAACGGGGAGGATATACAATGAGCAGTTCTTC. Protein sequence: CASRTETGRIYNEQFF.

DNA of the CDR3: TGTGCCAGCAGCGCCGGACCTGGACTAGCGTGGGAGACCCAGTACTTC. It encodes CASSAGPGLAWETQYF. This chain connects TRBV9 to TRBJ2-5, with 9 bases identical to TRBD2. This CDR3 contains 16 residues. V shed 3 bases and J 5 bases; nucleotides not matched to a gene: 11. Germline V gene sequence: CDR1 SGDLS, CDR2 YYNGEE. The full variable domain, rest sourced from reference TRBV9 and TRBJ2-5, is DSGVTQTPKHLITATGQRVTLRCSPRSGDLSVYWYQQSLDQGLQFLIQYYNGEERAKGNILERFSAQQFPDLHSELNLSSLELGDSALYFCASSAGPGLAWETQYFGPGTRLLVL.

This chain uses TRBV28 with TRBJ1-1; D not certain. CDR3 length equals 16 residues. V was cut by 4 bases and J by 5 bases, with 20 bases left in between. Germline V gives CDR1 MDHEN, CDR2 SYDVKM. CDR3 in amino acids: CASSSPIRGRRTEAFF. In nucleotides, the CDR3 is TGTGCCAGCAGTTCCCCTATCAGAGGGCGTCGGACTGAAGCTTTCTTT.

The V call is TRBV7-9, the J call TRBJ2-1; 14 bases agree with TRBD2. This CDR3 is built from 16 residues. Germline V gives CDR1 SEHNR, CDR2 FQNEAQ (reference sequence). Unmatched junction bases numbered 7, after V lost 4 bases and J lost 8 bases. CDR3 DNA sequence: TGTGCCAGCAGCTCCGGGACTAGCGGGAGAACCGATGAGCAGTTCTTC. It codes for CASSSGTSGRTDEQFF.

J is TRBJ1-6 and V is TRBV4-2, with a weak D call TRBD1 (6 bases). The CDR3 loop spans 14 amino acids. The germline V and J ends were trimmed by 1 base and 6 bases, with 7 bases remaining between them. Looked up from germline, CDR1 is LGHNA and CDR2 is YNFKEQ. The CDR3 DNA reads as TGTGCCAGCAGCCAAGTAGGGGGTAATTCACCCCTCCACTTT. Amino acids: CASSQVGGNSPLHF.

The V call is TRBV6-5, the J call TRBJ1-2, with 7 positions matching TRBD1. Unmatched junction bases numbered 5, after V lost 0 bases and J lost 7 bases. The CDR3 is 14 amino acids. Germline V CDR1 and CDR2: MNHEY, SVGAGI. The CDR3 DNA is TGTGCCAGCAGTTACTCGAAGGGGGCCATTGGCTACACCTTC. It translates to CASSYSKGAIGYTF.

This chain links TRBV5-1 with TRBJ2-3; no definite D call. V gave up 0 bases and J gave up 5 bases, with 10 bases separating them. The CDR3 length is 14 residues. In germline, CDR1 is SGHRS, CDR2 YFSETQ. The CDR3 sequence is CASSLERTLDTQYF. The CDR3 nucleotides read TGCGCCAGCAGCTTGGAGCGAACCTTAGATACGCAGTATTTT.

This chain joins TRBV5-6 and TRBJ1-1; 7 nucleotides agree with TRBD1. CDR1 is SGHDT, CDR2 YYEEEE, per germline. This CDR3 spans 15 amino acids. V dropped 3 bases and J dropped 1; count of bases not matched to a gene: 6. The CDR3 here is CASSWARQGNTEAFF. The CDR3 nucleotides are TGTGCCAGCAGCTGGGCCCGACAGGGGAACACTGAAGCTTTCTTT.

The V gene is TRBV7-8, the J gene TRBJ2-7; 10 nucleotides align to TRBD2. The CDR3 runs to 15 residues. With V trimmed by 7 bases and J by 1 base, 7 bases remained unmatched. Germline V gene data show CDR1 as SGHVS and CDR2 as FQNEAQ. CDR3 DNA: TGTGCCAGCATCCCTAGCGGGAGTCGGTCCTACGAGCAGTACTTC. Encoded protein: CASIPSGSRSYEQYF.

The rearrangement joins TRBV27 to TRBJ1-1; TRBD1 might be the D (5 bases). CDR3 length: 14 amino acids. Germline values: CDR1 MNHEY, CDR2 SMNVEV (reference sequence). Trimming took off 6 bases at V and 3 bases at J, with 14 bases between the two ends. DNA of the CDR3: TGTGCCAGCAGGTTGGGGCAGATCTACACTGAAGCTTTCTTT. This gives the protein CASRLGQIYTEAFF.

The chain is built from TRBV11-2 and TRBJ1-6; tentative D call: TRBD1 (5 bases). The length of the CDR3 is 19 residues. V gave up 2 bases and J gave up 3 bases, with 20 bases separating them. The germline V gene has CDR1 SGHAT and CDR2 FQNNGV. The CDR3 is CASSLLLGARESYNSPLHF. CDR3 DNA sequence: TGTGCCAGCAGCTTATTGTTGGGTGCCAGGGAAAGCTATAATTCACCCCTCCACTTT.

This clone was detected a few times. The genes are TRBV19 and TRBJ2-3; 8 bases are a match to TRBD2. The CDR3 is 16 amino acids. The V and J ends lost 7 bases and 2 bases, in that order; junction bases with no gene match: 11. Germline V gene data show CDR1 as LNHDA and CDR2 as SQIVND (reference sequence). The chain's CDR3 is CASKDRKRENTDTQYF. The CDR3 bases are TGTGCCAGTAAGGATCGGAAGCGGGAGAACACAGATACGCAGTATTTT. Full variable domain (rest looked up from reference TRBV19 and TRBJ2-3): DGGITQSPKYLFRKEGQNVTLSCEQNLNHDAMYWYRQDPGQGLRLIYYSQIVNDFQKGDIAEGYSVSREKKESFPLTVTSAQKNPTAFYLCASKDRKRENTDTQYFGPGTRLTVL.

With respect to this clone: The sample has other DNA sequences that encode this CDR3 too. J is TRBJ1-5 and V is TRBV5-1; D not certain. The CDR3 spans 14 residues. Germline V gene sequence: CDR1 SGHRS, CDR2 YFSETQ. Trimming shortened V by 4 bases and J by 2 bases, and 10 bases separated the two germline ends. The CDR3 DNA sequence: TGCGCCAGCAGCCCCTCCGGGGGCAATCAGCCCCAGCATTTT. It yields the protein CASSPSGGNQPQHF.

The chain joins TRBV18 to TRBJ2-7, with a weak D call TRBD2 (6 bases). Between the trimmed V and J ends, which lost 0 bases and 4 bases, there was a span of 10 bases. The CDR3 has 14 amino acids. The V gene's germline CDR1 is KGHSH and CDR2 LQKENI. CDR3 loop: CASSPPGLLYEQYF. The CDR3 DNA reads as TGTGCCAGCTCACCACCGGGACTCCTGTACGAGCAGTACTTC. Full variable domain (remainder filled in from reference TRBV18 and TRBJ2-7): NAGVMQNPRHLVRRRGQEARLRCSPMKGHSHVYWYRQLPEEGLKFMVYLQKENIIDESGMPKERFSAEFPKEGPSILRIQQVVRGDSAAYFCASSPPGLLYEQYFGPGTRLTVT.

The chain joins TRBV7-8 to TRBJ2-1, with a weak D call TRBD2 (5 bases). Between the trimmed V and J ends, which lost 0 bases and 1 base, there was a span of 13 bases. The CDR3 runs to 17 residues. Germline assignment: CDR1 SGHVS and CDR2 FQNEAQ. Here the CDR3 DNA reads TGTGCCAGCAGCTTAGCGAAACTAGGCGGGTCCTACAATGAGCAGTTCTTC. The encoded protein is CASSLAKLGGSYNEQFF.

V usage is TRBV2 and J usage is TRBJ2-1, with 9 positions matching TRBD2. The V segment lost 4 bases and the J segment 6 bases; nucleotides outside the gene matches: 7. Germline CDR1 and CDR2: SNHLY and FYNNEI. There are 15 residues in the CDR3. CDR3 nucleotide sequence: TGTGCCAGCAGTGTCAAGCGGGAGGTAGTCAATGAGCAGTTCTTC. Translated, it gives CASSVKREVVNEQFF.

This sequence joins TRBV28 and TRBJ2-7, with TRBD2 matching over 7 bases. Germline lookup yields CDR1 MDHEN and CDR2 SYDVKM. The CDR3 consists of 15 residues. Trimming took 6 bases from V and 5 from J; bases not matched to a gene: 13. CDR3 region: CASRPLGGEGHEQYF. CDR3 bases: TGTGCCAGCAGACCCTTAGGCGGGGAGGGCCACGAGCAGTACTTC. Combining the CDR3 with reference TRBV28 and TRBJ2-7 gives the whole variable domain DVKVTQSSRYLVKRTGEKVFLECVQDMDHENMFWYRQDPGLGLRLIYFSYDVKMKEKGDIPEGYSVSREKKERFSLILESASTNQTSMYLCASRPLGGEGHEQYFGPGTRLTVT.